The present T cell receptor (beta chain) was sequenced within a study of T cell responses to AZD1222 COVID-19 vaccine. Study-level findings and limits: The repertoires were collected only after the peak T cell response. Mapped onto spike, vaccine-associated CD4 TCRs spanned it and were dominant at 160-218 and 743-854. Spike-specific TCR breadth and depth rose after two AZD1222 doses.

V was shortened by 9 bases and J by 2 bases, with 14 bases between the two germline ends. This CDR3 has 13 residues. From germline, CDR1 is MNHEY and CDR2 SVGAGI. Generated by immunoSEQ multiplex PCR, the TCRdb table keeps only in-frame clones and is missing some. The sample holds 93,000 or so clones, over 80% seen once. Details on this clone: Its antigen is undetermined.

Here the sequenced sample was peripheral blood, taken on day 0 of AZD1222 vaccination. The receptor was isolated from an adult in good health. This chain uses TRBV6-5 with TRBJ2-7; D remains ambiguous. The CDR3 region has the DNA TGTGCCAGTACTCACGGGCCCGCCTACGAGCAGTACTTC. The encoded protein is CASTHGPAYEQYF.